These 7 T cell receptor beta chains came from one sample sequenced in a study of blood T cell repertoires in COVID-19 (dated by TCRdb to about 2020). The library was produced with the immunoSEQ multiplex PCR assay. The immuneACCESS repertoire file appears here via TCRdb, limited to in-frame rearrangements. These files lack a portion of the clones; in checked studies, under half of the deficit traces to unresolved V genes, and the cause of the others is not known. This sample comprises 100,000 or so clones, roughly 77% of them detected only once. The biggest ten clones account for 13% of the sample. The sample was peripheral blood. All receptors derive from a human donor in a cohort sampled during active COVID-19.

This chain uses TRBV11-2 with TRBJ1-1; D is undetermined. Trimming stripped 5 bases from V and 4 bases from J, with 14 bases between. The germline CDR1 and CDR2 sequences are SGHAT and FQNNGV. CDR3 size: 14 residues. CDR3 sequence (DNA): TGTGCCAGCAGCCTCATTGGGGAGGGCACTGAAGCTTTCTTT. Protein sequence: CASSLIGEGTEAFF.

The CDR3: CASVGGETQYF. CDR3 coding DNA: TGTGCCAGCGTCGGGGGGGAGACCCAGTACTTC. The V gene is TRBV28, the J gene TRBJ2-5, with 7 bases lining up with TRBD2. Germline-derived CDR1 and CDR2 are MDHEN and SYDVKM. The CDR3 length is 11 residues. After removal of 8 bases from V and 5 bases from J, the junction contained 2 bases not matched to a gene.

This chain connects TRBV19 to TRBJ2-1; D is ambiguous. From germline, CDR1 is LNHDA and CDR2 SQIVND (reference sequence). With 7 bases removed from V and 4 bases from J, the gap between germline ends came to 11 bases. The CDR3 extends over 13 amino acids. For the CDR3, the DNA is TGTGCCAGTAAAAGTAACATTTACAATGAGCAGTTCTTC. As protein: CASKSNIYNEQFF.

The chain carries TRBV10-2 and TRBJ2-2, with 13 bases aligning to TRBD2. Germline CDR1 WSHSY, CDR2 SAAADI. The CDR3 length is 20 residues. The trim removed 7 bases at V and 6 bases at J, leaving 20 bases unmatched. The CDR3: CASTLFRTSGGYEEAGELFF. CDR3 coding DNA: TGCGCCAGCACCCTCTTTCGGACTAGCGGGGGATATGAGGAAGCCGGGGAGCTGTTTTTT.

The chain couples TRBV6-5 to TRBJ2-5; TRBD2 matches 13 bases. This CDR3 spans 14 amino acids. The V gene end was trimmed by 6 bases and the J gene end by 4 bases; junction bases not matched to a gene: 2. The V gene's germline CDR1 is MNHEY and CDR2 SVGAGI. The CDR3 here is CASRLAGGRETQYF. In DNA, the CDR3 is TGTGCCAGCAGACTAGCGGGGGGGCGAGAGACCCAGTACTTC.

The gene calls are TRBV18 and TRBJ2-2; TRBD1 might be the D (6 bases). The CDR3 spans 14 residues. Germline V lookup: CDR1 KGHSH, CDR2 LQKENI. Trimming took 6 bases from V and 3 from J, leaving 11 bases between them. CDR3 residues: CASSRTVYTGELFF. CDR3 DNA sequence: TGTGCCAGCTCCCGGACAGTGTACACCGGGGAGCTGTTTTTT.

This clone was counted once. The V call is TRBV5-1, the J call TRBJ2-2; TRBD2 aligns across 9 bases. The germline gives CDR1 SGHRS, CDR2 YFSETQ. CDR3 size: 16 residues. Unmatched junction bases numbered 4, after V lost 4 bases and J lost 0 bases. The CDR3 region is CASSGSGGPNTGELFF. The DNA of the CDR3 is TGCGCCAGCAGCGGTAGCGGGGGCCCGAACACCGGGGAGCTGTTTTTT.